This TCR beta chain was sequenced during a study of cytomegalovirus exposure and HLA in healthy donors. About the study: An earlier analysis found 100 million or so unique TCR beta sequences from approximately 190 million T cells. Study-level points and caveats: The availability of immune exposure information extended only to CMV serostatus. Per published accounts, TCR beta sequences correctly predicted the HLA-A and HLA-B alleles of most subjects. Presence/absence results assume similar sequencing depth per donor, which may not hold.

CDR1 is LGHNA, CDR2 YSLEER, per germline. The length of the CDR3 is 16 residues. V lost 0 bases and J 0 bases, leaving 6 bases between the germline ends. By share, this clone counts as medium-sized. Its antigen is unidentified. Other DNA variants within this sample encode the same CDR3. In the PCR, 60 Vbeta and 13 Jbeta primers were used. This table comes from immunoSEQ multiplex PCR, and its TCRdb copy is limited to in-frame clones, with some not included. In the table there are 90,000 to 120,000 clones, roughly three quarters of which are singletons. The rearrangement joins TRBV4-3 to TRBJ2-6, with D perhaps matching TRBD1 (5 bases). The sequence came from a man aged 18 to 35 in good health and CMV-seronegative. Sequencing input: PBMCs. The DNA of the CDR3 is TGCGCCAGCAGCCAAGATAGGGGCTCTGGGGCCAACGTCCTGACTTTC. Translation gives CASSQDRGSGANVLTF.